This TCR beta chain was obtained from a study of CD4 T cells in relation to SARS-CoV-2 and coronaviruses. Using immunoSEQ multiplex PCR, the repertoire was profiled, and TCRdb retains in-frame clones only, with some absent. Of about 41,000 clones detected, around 82% appear once; the ten largest clones hold 1.2%. This clone has just one count. Antigen: not known. Germline-derived CDR1 and CDR2 are SGHKS and YYEKEE (reference sequence). This CDR3 comprises 15 residues. Deletions cut 0 bases from V and 2 bases from J, with 12 bases between. V is TRBV5-5 and J is TRBJ2-7; D is undetermined. The sample comprised naive CD4+ T cells from PBMCs, cultured in vitro. Stated subset: naive CD4+ T cells isolated by negative enrichment. The receptor comes from an adult with COVID-19. The CDR3 region has the DNA TGTGCCAGCAGCTTGGTGCTGGAAACCGCCTACGAGCAGTACTTC. It is translated as CASSLVLETAYEQYF.